This T cell receptor (beta chain) was identified in a study of a mutant IDH1 vaccine in newly diagnosed glioma. Overall study: The treated group averaged about 44 years old and was about 62% male, approximately 38% female.

Time point reported: week 11, during vaccination. Every single dose of the vaccine, 300 ug of mutant IDH1 20-mer peptide, came with topical imiquimod. Comments on this clone: What it recognizes is unknown.

Clones were read by immunoSEQ multiplex PCR, and TCRdb kept only the in-frame ones, dropping some. Among about 25,000 clones listed, around 82% were seen once. V gave up 2 bases and J gave up 0 bases, with 12 bases separating them. Germline loops: CDR1 SGHDN, CDR2 FVKESK. This CDR3 spans 16 amino acids. This sequence was found in a woman aged 18-30 years with glioma. The starting material was PBMCs, obtained from a glioma patient whose treatment included an IDH1 peptide vaccine. The rearrangement uses TRBV14 and TRBJ2-3; the D gene is possibly TRBD2 (6 bases). CDR3: CASSQIGLASTDTQYF. In DNA form, the CDR3 reads TGTGCCAGCAGCCAAATTGGTCTAGCGAGCACAGATACGCAGTATTTT. Based on the CDR3 plus reference TRBV14 and TRBJ2-3, the full variable domain is EAGVTQFPSHSVIEKGQTVTLRCDPISGHDNLYWYRRVMGKEIKFLLHFVKESKQDESGMPNNRFLAERTGGTYSTLKVQPAELEDSGVYFCASSQIGLASTDTQYFGPGTRLTVL.